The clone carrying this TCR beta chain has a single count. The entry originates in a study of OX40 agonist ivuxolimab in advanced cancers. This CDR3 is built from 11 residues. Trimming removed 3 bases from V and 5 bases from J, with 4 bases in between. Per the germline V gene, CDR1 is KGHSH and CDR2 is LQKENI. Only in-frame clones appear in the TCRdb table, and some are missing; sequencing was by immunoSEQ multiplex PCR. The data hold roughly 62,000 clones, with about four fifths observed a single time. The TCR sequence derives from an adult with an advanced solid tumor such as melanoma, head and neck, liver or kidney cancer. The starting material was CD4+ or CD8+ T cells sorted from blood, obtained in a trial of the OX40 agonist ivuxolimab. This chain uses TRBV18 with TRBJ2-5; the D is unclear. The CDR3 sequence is CASSPRETQYF. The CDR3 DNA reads TGTGCCAGCTCACCGAGGGAGACCCAGTACTTC.